These 29 T cell receptor beta chains were all obtained from the same sample, sequenced in a study of spatial heterogeneity in lung cancer. Regarding the study as a whole: Tumor mutation counts were tracked by expanded intratumoral alpha and beta TCR counts.

Their recognized antigens are unknown. Stated time point: sample taken at primary tumor resection. TCRdb independently ran MiXCR on the 5' RACE reads; one entry per CDR3 protein. The sample lists roughly 5,100 distinct CDR3 sequences; more than 7% were seen once. The sample in question was lung tumor tissue, obtained at surgery. These receptors were taken from a female donor with early-stage non-small cell lung cancer.

By its share, this clonotype is medium-sized. V and J are TRBV2 and TRBJ2-1; D might be TRBD2 (6 bases). This CDR3 spans 15 amino acids. CDR1 is SNHLY, CDR2 FYNNEI, per germline. The V end was cut by 6 bases, the J end by 2 bases, with 14 bases between. This CDR3 reads CASSGGLAPYNEQFF. CDR3 DNA sequence: TGTGCCAGCAGCGGGGGTCTAGCCCCCTACAATGAGCAGTTCTTC.

The CDR3 reads CASSFPSDTQYF. The CDR3 bases are TGTGCCAGCAGTTTCCCGTCAGATACGCAGTATTTT. V is TRBV2 and J is TRBJ2-3; D unclear. This CDR3 is built from 12 residues. From germline, CDR1 is SNHLY and CDR2 FYNNEI. Trimming removed 5 bases from V and 4 bases from J, with 7 bases in between.

This chain connects TRBV29-1 to TRBJ1-2, with 10 positions matching TRBD1. Germline V gives CDR1 SQVTM, CDR2 ANQGSEA. The CDR3 extends over 11 amino acids. The CDR3 protein is CMFETGGSNTF. Written as DNA, the CDR3 is TGCATGTTCGAGACAGGGGGCTCCAACACCTTC. The variable domain in full, with the rest retrieved from reference TRBV29-1 and TRBJ1-2, is SAVISQKPSRDICQRGTSLTIQCQVDSQVTMMFWYRQQPGQSLTLIATANQGSEATYESGFVIDKFPISRPNLTFSTLTVSNMSPEDSSIYLCMFETGGSNTFGSGTRLTVV.

This clonotype is medium-sized in the sample. The rearrangement uses TRBV6-5 and TRBJ1-1, with TRBD1 as a possible D gene (6 bases). V was shortened by 4 bases and J by 4 bases, with 13 bases between the two germline ends. CDR1 and CDR2 from the germline V gene are MNHEY and SVGAGI. This CDR3 is built from 14 residues. CDR3 DNA: TGTGCCAGCAGTTTGGGGGGCCGGGGCACTGAAGCTTTCTTT. It encodes CASSLGGRGTEAFF.

This clonotype has a handful of counts. The rearrangement uses TRBV5-1 and TRBJ1-6, with D possibly TRBD1 on 5 matching bases. V gave up 5 bases and J gave up 4 bases, with 7 bases separating them. The germline gives CDR1 SGHRS, CDR2 YFSETQ. This CDR3 contains 13 residues. DNA of the CDR3: TGCGCCAGCAGTGACAGTTATAATTCACCCCTCCACTTT. It translates to CASSDSYNSPLHF. Full variable domain (remainder filled in from reference TRBV5-1 and TRBJ1-6): KAGVTQTPRYLIKTRGQQVTLSCSPISGHRSVSWYQQTPGQGLQFLFEYFSETQRNKGNFPGRFSGRQFSNSRSEMNVSTLELGDSALYLCASSDSYNSPLHFGNGTRLTVT.

This clonotype was counted ten times or more. The chain carries TRBV6-1 and TRBJ1-2, with 7 nucleotides matching TRBD1. V trimming: 6 bases; J trimming: 4 bases; junction bases outside the gene matches: 5. Germline V gene sequence: CDR1 MNHNS, CDR2 SASEGT. The CDR3 has 13 amino acids. The CDR3 spells CASRGQLSYGYTF. CDR3 in DNA: TGTGCCAGCAGGGGACAGCTTTCCTATGGCTACACCTTC.

This clonotype appeared many times. The CDR3 loop is CASSHGEGVAKNIQYF. The CDR3 DNA reads TGTGCCAGCAGCCATGGGGAGGGGGTAGCCAAAAACATTCAGTACTTC. The rearrangement joins TRBV6-2 or TRBV6-3 to TRBJ2-4; possibly TRBD2 for D (7 bases). Germline CDR1 MNHEY, CDR2 SVGEGT. The germline V and J ends were trimmed by 6 bases and 0 bases, with 15 bases remaining between them. The CDR3 runs 16 residues.

This chain links TRBV19 with TRBJ2-5; 11 bases agree with TRBD2. Germline assignment: CDR1 LNHDA and CDR2 SQIVND (reference sequence). The CDR3 is 15 amino acids. The V gene end was trimmed by 3 bases and the J gene end by 6 bases; junction bases not matched to a gene: 6. The CDR3 loop is CASSIGGTSGKTQYF. CDR3 in DNA: TGTGCCAGTAGTATCGGTGGGACTAGCGGTAAGACCCAGTACTTC.

This clonotype was observed a few times. This chain uses TRBV7-2 with TRBJ1-4; no clear D. The CDR3 runs to 15 residues. The V end was cut by 5 bases, the J end by 0 bases, with 10 bases between. CDR1 SGHTA and CDR2 FQGNSA come from the germline V gene. The CDR3, as DNA: TGTGCCAGCAGCACCGCAGGAACAACTAATGAAAAACTGTTTTTT. This codes for CASSTAGTTNEKLFF.

The rearrangement links TRBV6-4 to TRBJ1-1, with D possibly being TRBD1 (5 bases). The CDR3 extends over 14 amino acids. V shed 8 bases and J shed 3 bases, with 16 bases lying between them. Germline CDR1 reads MRHNA; CDR2 reads SNTAGT. The CDR3 DNA sequence: TGTGCCAGCCCTACGGTCGGGGGGGACACTGAAGCTTTCTTT. Its translation is CASPTVGGDTEAFF.

This clonotype was seen more than once but under ten times. This sequence joins TRBV6-5 and TRBJ1-1; D is unresolved. Deletions cut 3 bases from V and 1 base from J, with 9 bases between. CDR3 size: 14 residues. CDR1 MNHEY and CDR2 SVGAGI come from the germline V gene. The CDR3 nucleotides are TGTGCCAGCAGTTATCTTCTTAGGAACACTGAAGCTTTCTTT. Translating gives CASSYLLRNTEAFF.

This rearrangement joins TRBV7-9 to TRBJ2-1; 9 bases fit TRBD2. CDR3 size: 15 residues. Germline assignment: CDR1 SEHNR and CDR2 FQNEAQ (reference sequence). The V and J ends lost 4 bases and 4 bases, in that order; junction bases with no gene match: 5. The CDR3 reads CASSSTSGLYNEQFF. CDR3 nucleotide sequence: TGTGCCAGCAGCTCGACTAGCGGACTATACAATGAGCAGTTCTTC.

The CDR3 here is CASRFEGEGTEAFF. DNA for the CDR3: TGTGCAAGTCGCTTCGAGGGCGAGGGCACTGAAGCTTTCTTT. The chain couples TRBV12-2 to TRBJ1-1. TRBV12-2 is described as a pseudogene. CDR3 length: 14 amino acids.

V gene TRBV7-2 combines with J gene TRBJ2-7; D possibly corresponds to TRBD2 (6 bases). Trimming cost V 0 bases and J 0 bases, with 12 bases left between them. The CDR3 length is 16 residues. Per the germline V gene, CDR1 is SGHTA and CDR2 is FQGNSA. The CDR3 here is CASSLAGGLVSYEQYF. The CDR3 DNA follows: TGTGCCAGCAGCTTAGCGGGGGGACTGGTCTCCTACGAGCAGTACTTC.

This clonotype was detected ten times or more. J is TRBJ1-6 and V is TRBV6-6; 8 bases are shared with TRBD1. Germline loops: CDR1 MNHNY, CDR2 SVGAGI (reference sequence). This CDR3 contains 13 residues. Trimming at V came to 10 bases and at J to 9 bases, leaving 8 bases not matched to a gene. Here the CDR3 DNA reads TGTGCCACCCAGGGGGCCGTCATTTCACCCCTCCACTTT. Protein: CATQGAVISPLHF.

This clonotype has just a few counts. The rearrangement links TRBV14 to TRBJ2-3, with TRBD1 matching 8 bases. The CDR3 consists of 15 residues. Trimming at V came to 0 bases and at J to 3 bases, leaving 2 bases not matched to a gene. The germline V gene has CDR1 SGHDN and CDR2 FVKESK. The CDR3 region is CASSQDRTGTDTQYF. As DNA, the CDR3 is TGTGCCAGCAGCCAAGATAGGACAGGGACAGATACGCAGTATTTT.

This clonotype was counted only a few times. The chain combines TRBV6-2 or TRBV6-3 with TRBJ2-1, with no clear D. Germline lookup yields CDR1 MNHEY and CDR2 SVGEGT. Trimming took off 7 bases at V and 6 bases at J, with 7 bases between the two ends. The CDR3 has 11 amino acids. CDR3 residues: CASTNFNEQFF. CDR3 in DNA: TGTGCCAGCACCAATTTCAATGAGCAGTTCTTC.

The V and J genes are TRBV4-2 and TRBJ2-5, with 7 bases that match TRBD1. V lost 0 bases, J lost 1 base, and 5 bases stayed unmatched. Per germline, CDR1 LGHNA and CDR2 YNFKEQ. CDR3 length: 16 amino acids. CDR3 in DNA: TGTGCCAGCAGCCAAGAAAGGGGACAGAGCCAAGAGACCCAGTACTTC. Translating it yields CASSQERGQSQETQYF.

This clonotype is labeled medium-sized. The V call is TRBV20-1, the J call TRBJ1-2, with D possibly being TRBD1 (5 bases). CDR1 DFQATT and CDR2 SNEGSKA come from the germline V gene (reference sequence). The V end was cut by 5 bases, the J end by 4 bases, with 14 bases between. The CDR3 spans 13 residues. For the CDR3, the DNA is TGCAGTGCTCAAGGGGTGGCGGGCTATGGCTACACCTTC. Amino acid sequence: CSAQGVAGYGYTF.

This clonotype has just a few counts. The rearrangement joins TRBV2 to TRBJ2-2; 12 nucleotides agree with TRBD2. Losses at the gene ends were 4 bases for V and 6 bases for J; bases not matched to a gene: 3. CDR3 length equals 15 residues. Germline-derived CDR1 and CDR2 are SNHLY and FYNNEI. The CDR3 here is CASSGTSGVPGELFF. DNA for the CDR3: TGTGCCAGCAGTGGGACTAGCGGGGTTCCCGGGGAGCTGTTTTTT. The full variable domain, in which reference TRBV2 and TRBJ2-2 provide the parts outside the CDR3, is EPEVTQTPSHQVTQMGQEVILRCVPISNHLYFYWYRQILGQKVEFLVSFYNNEISEKSEIFDDQFSVERPDGSNFTLKIRSTKLEDSAMYFCASSGTSGVPGELFFGEGSRLTVL.

By sample fraction, this clonotype is medium-sized. The chain recombines TRBV5-1 with TRBJ2-3, with D possibly matching TRBD2 (6 bases). CDR1 is SGHRS, CDR2 YFSETQ, per germline. The CDR3 contains 15 residues. Trimming cost V 2 bases and J 3 bases, with 13 bases left between them. The CDR3 spells CASSFGGAPTDTQYF. CDR3 bases: TGCGCCAGCAGCTTTGGCGGGGCCCCAACAGATACGCAGTATTTT.

This clonotype is judged medium-sized. The V gene is TRBV10-3, the J gene TRBJ2-1, with 9 positions matching TRBD2. The J segment lost 6 bases and the V segment lost 5 bases, leaving 5 bases of the junction unmatched. This CDR3 comprises 14 residues. From germline, CDR1 is ENHRY and CDR2 SYGVKD. The CDR3 here is CAISPLAGSNEQFF. The CDR3 DNA is TGTGCCATCAGTCCCCTAGCGGGGAGCAATGAGCAGTTCTTC.

The table lists this clonotype with a few counts. The V and J genes are TRBV29-1 and TRBJ2-3; D may be TRBD2 (5 bases). This CDR3 is built from 11 residues. Trimming took 5 bases from V and 10 from J, leaving 13 bases between them. Germline CDR1 reads SQVTM; CDR2 reads ANQGSEA. The CDR3 DNA reads as TGCAGCGTTAATCCTAGCACGGCGCAGTATTTT. It codes for CSVNPSTAQYF.

The V gene is TRBV20-1, the J gene TRBJ2-5, with 7 positions matching TRBD1. The V gene's germline CDR1 is DFQATT and CDR2 SNEGSKA (reference sequence). The CDR3 has 17 amino acids. The junction had 17 bases not matched to a gene; V was cut back by 5 bases and J by 2 bases. Written as DNA, the CDR3 is TGCAGTGCTGCATCGCCACTGATTCGACAGGGACAAGAGACCCAGTACTTC. Protein sequence: CSAASPLIRQGQETQYF.

This rearrangement joins TRBV28 to TRBJ1-3; D perhaps matches TRBD1 (6 bases). This CDR3 contains 14 residues. V lost 6 bases to trimming and J lost 0 bases, with 9 bases between them. Germline CDR1 and CDR2: MDHEN and SYDVKM. For the CDR3, the DNA is TGTGCCAGCAGAGACAGGCGCTCTGGAAACACCATATATTTT. This gives the protein CASRDRRSGNTIYF.

By frequency in the sample, this clonotype is medium-sized (0.01 to 0.1%). This chain connects TRBV20-1 to TRBJ1-2; 9 nucleotides align to TRBD1. Looked up from germline, CDR1 is DFQATT and CDR2 is SNEGSKA (reference sequence). The ends lost 6 bases at V and 4 bases at J; junction bases unmatched: 12. CDR3 length equals 15 residues. CDR3 region: CSAKEYRGLGYGYTF. The CDR3, as DNA: TGCAGTGCCAAAGAATACAGGGGGCTCGGCTATGGCTACACCTTC.

The V gene is TRBV7-8, the J gene TRBJ1-3; D possibly corresponds to TRBD1 (6 bases). CDR3 length equals 15 residues. V was cut by 3 bases and J by 0 bases, with 9 bases left in between. Germline loops: CDR1 SGHVS, CDR2 FQNEAQ. CDR3 DNA sequence: TGTGCCAGCAGCTTTGGACAGCTCTCTGGAAACACCATATATTTT. Its protein product is CASSFGQLSGNTIYF.

The rearrangement joins TRBV28 to TRBJ2-1; D assignment may be TRBD1 or TRBD2 (5 bases each). Germline CDR1 MDHEN, CDR2 SYDVKM. Trimming pared 4 bases from V and 4 bases from J, leaving 8 bases between. The CDR3 sequence is 13 residues long. The CDR3 loop reads CASSWDAYNEQFF. DNA for the CDR3: TGTGCCAGCAGTTGGGACGCTTACAATGAGCAGTTCTTC.

This clonotype was seen a handful of times. The genes are TRBV5-4 and TRBJ2-7, with 7 bases identical to TRBD2. CDR3 length equals 14 residues. Per germline, CDR1 SGHNT and CDR2 YYREEE (reference sequence). V dropped 1 base and J dropped 5; count of bases not matched to a gene: 6. The CDR3 reads CASSLLGGFDEQYF. The DNA of the CDR3 is TGTGCCAGCAGCTTGTTGGGAGGGTTCGACGAGCAGTACTTC.